This is a list of T cell receptor beta chains from one sample in a study of regulatory T cells in long-lasting Graves disease. TCRdb reprocessed the multiplex PCR reads with MiXCR, giving one entry per CDR3 protein. The top ten hold 18% of the sample, which has a few hundred thousand distinct CDR3 sequences, 10% to 15% seen once. These data also featured in a second study, about T cells in Graves' hyperthyroidism and ophthalmopathy.

The source material was peripheral blood mononuclear cells (PBMCs), sampled at new diagnosis, from a patient treated with antithyroid drugs. All receptors come from a woman aged 18-35 years with Graves disease. CDR3s include the opening cysteine and the closing phenylalanine or tryptophan. D genes are given only for firm matches. Clone size, where shown, is once, few, many, or a class for clones that have expanded.

v_call: TRBV7-8
d_call: .
clone_size: few
j_call: TRBJ1-2
cdr3_nt: TGTGCCAGCAGCCCGGAGGCGGGCTATGGCTACACCTTC
cdr3_aa: CASSPEAGYGYTF

v_call: TRBV19
d_call: .
clone_size: .
j_call: TRBJ2-4
cdr3_nt: TGTGCCAGTAGTACTATTGCCAAAAACATTCAGTACTTC
cdr3_aa: CASSTIAKNIQYF

v_call: TRBV9
d_call: .
clone_size: .
j_call: TRBJ2-3
cdr3_nt: TGTGCCAGCAGCCCCTCCGGACTGACCCTCACAGATACGCAGTATTTT
cdr3_aa: CASSPSGLTLTDTQYF

v_call: TRBV6-2/TRBV6-3
d_call: .
clone_size: many
j_call: TRBJ2-1
cdr3_nt: TGTGCCAGCAGTATGGGACTGCCGCGGGGTGAGCAGTTCTTC
cdr3_aa: CASSMGLPRGEQFF

v_call: TRBV7-9
d_call: .
clone_size: many
j_call: TRBJ2-1
cdr3_nt: TGTGCCAGCAGCTTAGGGCAGAGCGGCTACAATGAGCAGTTCTTC
cdr3_aa: CASSLGQSGYNEQFF

v_call: TRBV7-6
d_call: .
clone_size: many
j_call: TRBJ1-2
cdr3_nt: TGTGCCAGCAGCTTAGGTTCCGGCAGCGGCACAAATGGCTACACCTTC
cdr3_aa: CASSLGSGSGTNGYTF

v_call: TRBV30
d_call: .
clone_size: many
j_call: TRBJ2-1
cdr3_nt: TGTGCCTGGAGTGGAGGGGGCTCCTACAATGAGCAGTTCTTC
cdr3_aa: CAWSGGGSYNEQFF

v_call: TRBV20-1
d_call: .
clone_size: .
j_call: TRBJ2-7
cdr3_nt: TGCAGTGCTAGTTTCGGAGGGCCGGGGGACGAGCAGTACTTC
cdr3_aa: CSASFGGPGDEQYF

v_call: TRBV6-1
d_call: TRBD1
clone_size: many
j_call: TRBJ1-2
cdr3_nt: TGTGCCAGCACTGAAAGGGACAGCTACTCCTATGGCTACACCTTC
cdr3_aa: CASTERDSYSYGYTF

v_call: TRBV5-1
d_call: .
clone_size: many
j_call: TRBJ2-5
cdr3_nt: TGCGCCAGCAGCTTGGAGGACGGACCCCAAGAGACCCAGTACTTC
cdr3_aa: CASSLEDGPQETQYF

v_call: TRBV2
d_call: TRBD1
clone_size: many
j_call: TRBJ2-1
cdr3_nt: TGTGCCAGCAGTGTCGACAGGGGGCTAGACAATGAGCAGTTCTTC
cdr3_aa: CASSVDRGLDNEQFF

v_call: TRBV7-3
d_call: .
clone_size: many
j_call: TRBJ1-1
cdr3_nt: TGTGCCAGCAGCTTAATGGTGGGGACTGAAGCTTTCTTT
cdr3_aa: CASSLMVGTEAFF

v_call: TRBV10-3
d_call: .
clone_size: .
j_call: TRBJ1-2
cdr3_nt: TGTGCCATCAGTGACCCCGACAGGAGCTATGGCTACACCTTC
cdr3_aa: CAISDPDRSYGYTF

v_call: TRBV12-3/TRBV12-4
d_call: .
clone_size: many
j_call: TRBJ2-4
cdr3_nt: TGTGCCAGCAGTTTAGCGTATTTGTCCATTCAGTACTTC
cdr3_aa: CASSLAYLSIQYF

v_call: TRBV2
d_call: .
clone_size: many
j_call: TRBJ2-5
cdr3_nt: TGTGCCAGCAATAGGGGTCTGTTAGAGACCCAGTACTTC
cdr3_aa: CASNRGLLETQYF

v_call: TRBV6-2/TRBV6-3
d_call: .
clone_size: few
j_call: TRBJ2-3
cdr3_nt: TGTGCCAGCAGTGGGACTCTAAGAGATACGCAGTATTTT
cdr3_aa: CASSGTLRDTQYF

v_call: TRBV11-2
d_call: .
clone_size: many
j_call: TRBJ2-5
cdr3_nt: TGTGCCAGCAGCTTAGGGCGGGATGGTCAGGAGACCCAGTACTTC
cdr3_aa: CASSLGRDGQETQYF

v_call: TRBV19
d_call: TRBD2
clone_size: many
j_call: TRBJ2-3
cdr3_nt: TGTGCCAGTACCCTTAGCGGGACGAACACAGATACGCAGTATTTT
cdr3_aa: CASTLSGTNTDTQYF

v_call: TRBV4-3
d_call: .
clone_size: many
j_call: TRBJ2-1
cdr3_nt: TGCGCCAGCAGCCAGAGCCGGGGCAATGAGCAGTTCTTC
cdr3_aa: CASSQSRGNEQFF

v_call: TRBV7-8
d_call: .
clone_size: many
j_call: TRBJ1-1
cdr3_nt: TGTGCCAGCAGCTTATATTCTGAAGCTTTCTTT
cdr3_aa: CASSLYSEAFF

v_call: TRBV2
d_call: TRBD2
clone_size: many
j_call: TRBJ2-1
cdr3_nt: TGTGCCAGCAGTGTGGTAGCGGGGGGAGTCAATGAGCAGTTCTTC
cdr3_aa: CASSVVAGGVNEQFF

v_call: TRBV29-1
d_call: TRBD1
clone_size: .
j_call: TRBJ2-5
cdr3_nt: TGCAGCGCAGACAGGGGGTTTGCAGAGACCCAGTACTTC
cdr3_aa: CSADRGFAETQYF

v_call: TRBV6-1
d_call: TRBD2
clone_size: many
j_call: TRBJ2-4
cdr3_nt: TGTGCCAGCAGTGAAAGGGGCGGGAGTGGGCCTTTCCTTCAGTACTTC
cdr3_aa: CASSERGGSGPFLQYF

v_call: TRBV7-8
d_call: .
clone_size: .
j_call: TRBJ1-2
cdr3_nt: TGTGCCAGCAGAACCCCAGGGTGGGAGGGCTACACCTTC
cdr3_aa: CASRTPGWEGYTF

v_call: TRBV7-2
d_call: .
clone_size: .
j_call: TRBJ1-1
cdr3_nt: TGTGCCAGCAGCTTAGTCGGTGACGCAGCTTTCTTT
cdr3_aa: CASSLVGDAAFF

v_call: TRBV6-4
d_call: .
clone_size: .
j_call: TRBJ1-5
cdr3_nt: TGTGCCAGCAGTAAGCATCCGGGTTCCGGACAGCCCCAGCATTTT
cdr3_aa: CASSKHPGSGQPQHF

v_call: TRBV2
d_call: .
clone_size: .
j_call: TRBJ1-5
cdr3_nt: TGTGCCAGCAGTGCCGACCGGAGTCAGCCCCAGCATTTT
cdr3_aa: CASSADRSQPQHF

v_call: TRBV7-3
d_call: TRBD1
clone_size: few
j_call: TRBJ2-3
cdr3_nt: TGTGCCAGCAGCTTAACAGGGGGCGCGACAGATACGCAGTATTTT
cdr3_aa: CASSLTGGATDTQYF

v_call: TRBV19
d_call: .
clone_size: .
j_call: TRBJ2-5
cdr3_nt: TGTGCCAGTAGTACCTACCAGCTAGCGCCCCAAGAGACCCAGTACTTC
cdr3_aa: CASSTYQLAPQETQYF

v_call: TRBV14
d_call: .
clone_size: many
j_call: TRBJ2-1
cdr3_nt: TGTGCCAGCAGCCCTAACGCGGGAAGATACAATGAGCAGTTCTTC
cdr3_aa: CASSPNAGRYNEQFF

v_call: TRBV27
d_call: .
clone_size: .
j_call: TRBJ2-2
cdr3_nt: TGTGCCAGCAGTTTATACAGCTTCAACACCGGGGAGCTGTTTTTT
cdr3_aa: CASSLYSFNTGELFF

v_call: TRBV7-9
d_call: .
clone_size: many
j_call: TRBJ1-2
cdr3_nt: TGTGCCAGCAGCCCCCAGGTTAGAGGAAACTATGGCTACACCTTC
cdr3_aa: CASSPQVRGNYGYTF

v_call: TRBV7-9
d_call: TRBD1
clone_size: many
j_call: TRBJ2-3
cdr3_nt: TGTGCCAGCAGCTTAGGTTGGCCTTCCCGGCAGGGGGTTGGAGATACGCAGTATTTT
cdr3_aa: CASSLGWPSRQGVGDTQYF

v_call: TRBV5-1
d_call: TRBD2
clone_size: once
j_call: TRBJ2-1
cdr3_nt: TGCGCCAGCAGCCCCAGACTAGCGAGGGGTGAGCAGTTCTTC
cdr3_aa: CASSPRLARGEQFF

v_call: TRBV12-3/TRBV12-4
d_call: TRBD2
clone_size: many
j_call: TRBJ2-1
cdr3_nt: TGTGCCAGCAGCAAACCGAGACTAGCCAGTTCCTACAATGAGCAGTTCTTC
cdr3_aa: CASSKPRLASSYNEQFF